This is a list of T cell receptor beta chains from one sample in a study of follicular helper T cells after annual influenza vaccination. Repertoires were generated with immunoSEQ multiplex PCR, while TCRdb's copy carries only in-frame clones and drops some. The sample consists of nearly 15,000 clones, roughly 80% of them appearing once. The sample consisted of CXCR5+ CD38- circulating T follicular helper cells from blood, taken 7 days after influenza vaccination. These receptor sequences come from an adult who received the influenza vaccine. CDR3s include the opening cysteine and the closing phenylalanine or tryptophan. The D gene is left open where the match is weak. A clone size is listed for some rows: how often the clone was seen (once, few, many), or a class if it is expanded.

>TRBJ2-3|.|TRBD2|TRBV2
CASSETSGRNTQYF
TGTGCCAGCAGTGAGACTAGCGGGAGAAATACGCAGTATTTT
>TRBJ1-6|few|.|TRBV13
CASSMRTTGSPLHF
TGTGCCAGCAGCATGAGGACGACGGGATCACCCCTCCACTTT
>TRBJ2-3|once|.|TRBV5-6
CASSSARGSWYF
TGTGCCAGCAGCTCGGCCCGGGGGAGTTGGTATTTT
>TRBJ2-1|.|TRBD2|TRBV5-1
CASVRVAGVNEQFF
TGCGCCAGTGTTAGGGTAGCGGGAGTAAATGAGCAGTTCTTC
>TRBJ1-3|.|TRBD1|TRBV6-1
CASSEAHGTGRNTIYF
TGTGCCAGCAGTGAAGCGCACGGGACAGGGAGGAACACCATATATTTT
>TRBJ1-6|.|.|TRBV6-5
CASSYSRTVSSPLHF
TGTGCCAGCAGTTACTCGAGGACAGTAAGCTCACCCCTCCACTTT
>TRBJ2-7|.|.|TRBV18
CASSPQLGEQYF
TGTGCCAGCTCACCCCAACTTGGCGAGCAGTACTTC
>TRBJ2-1|.|.|TRBV7-2
CASSFKAAAYNEQFF
TGTGCCAGCAGCTTTAAGGCGGCGGCCTACAATGAGCAGTTCTTC
>TRBJ2-5|.|.|TRBV7-3
CASSIGGRGQETQYF
TGTGCCAGCAGCATTGGCGGTCGCGGCCAAGAGACCCAGTACTTC
>TRBJ2-5|.|TRBD1|TRBV30
CAWKGQFQETQYF
TGTGCCTGGAAGGGACAGTTTCAAGAGACCCAGTACTTC
>TRBJ1-1|few|.|TRBV28
CASTPQGLGTEAFF
TGTGCCAGCACCCCTCAGGGGTTAGGGACTGAAGCTTTCTTT
>TRBJ1-4|.|.|TRBV5-1
CASSLWQFNEKLFF
TGCGCCAGCAGCTTGTGGCAGTTTAATGAAAAACTGTTTTTT
>TRBJ1-6|.|.|TRBV2
CAPSPGAENSPLHF
TGTGCCCCCTCCCCAGGGGCAGAGAATTCACCCCTCCACTTT
>TRBJ2-3|.|.|TRBV7-9
CASSLDQGMTDTQYF
TGTGCCAGCAGCTTAGATCAGGGGATGACAGATACGCAGTATTTT
>TRBJ2-5|.|.|TRBV18
CASSEGQETQYF
TGTGCCAGCTCAGAGGGCCAAGAGACCCAGTACTTC
>TRBJ2-7|.|TRBD1|TRBV29-1
CSVGTGQGTYEQYF
TGCAGCGTTGGAACGGGACAGGGAACCTACGAGCAGTACTTC
>TRBJ2-1|.|TRBD2|TRBV19
CASSRGGRSNEQFF
TGTGCCAGTAGTAGGGGGGGACGGTCCAATGAGCAGTTCTTC
>TRBJ1-1|.|.|TRBV6-5
CATTRGMNTEAFF
TGTGCCACCACAAGGGGTATGAACACCGAAGCTTTCTTT
>TRBJ2-4|.|TRBD2|TRBV5-1
CASNLGGVQNIQYF
TGCGCCAGCAACCTTGGGGGGGTCCAAAACATTCAGTACTTC
>TRBJ2-7|.|.|TRBV28
CASSSAGEAPIEQYF
TGTGCCAGCAGTTCTGCTGGGGAGGCGCCCATCGAGCAGTACTTC
>TRBJ1-5|.|TRBD1|TRBV2
CASSENRGMEPQHF
TGTGCCAGCAGTGAAAACAGGGGGATGGAGCCCCAGCATTTT
>TRBJ2-5|.|.|TRBV11-2
CASSLDRETQYF
TGTGCCAGCAGCTTAGATCGGGAGACCCAGTACTTC
>TRBJ1-1|.|.|TRBV19
CASTFSFDRLNTEAFF
TGTGCCAGTACTTTCTCCTTCGACAGGCTGAACACTGAAGCTTTCTTT
>TRBJ2-5|.|.|TRBV11-3
CASSLGSVAEAHF
TGTGCCAGCAGCTTAGGGTCTGTAGCGGAGGCCCACTTC
>TRBJ1-1|.|.|TRBV21-1
CASSKSTGRDTEAFF
TGTGCCAGCAGCAAATCTACAGGACGTGACACTGAAGCTTTCTTT
>TRBJ1-1|.|.|TRBV7-9
CASSLYFSQDGAFF
TGTGCCAGCAGCCTTTACTTCTCACAGGATGGGGCTTTCTTT
>TRBJ1-2|.|.|TRBV6-5
CASSYSGRYGYTF
TGTGCCAGCAGTTACTCTGGGAGGTATGGCTACACCTTC
>TRBJ1-1|.|.|TRBV6-1
CASSYRGGGEAFF
TGTGCCAGCAGTTATAGGGGAGGAGGTGAAGCTTTCTTT
>TRBJ2-5|.|TRBD2|TRBV10-3
CAISESTGGLKTQYF
TGTGCCATCAGTGAGTCGACGGGGGGGCTTAAGACCCAGTACTTC
>TRBJ2-3|few|.|TRBV1
CTSSQAWRGRREMATDTQYF
TGCACCAGCAGCCAAGCCTGGCGGGGTAGACGGGAGATGGCCACAGATACGCAGTATTTT
>TRBJ2-3|.|TRBD1|TRBV30
CALGQGGTDTQYF
TGTGCCTTGGGACAGGGGGGCACAGATACGCAGTATTTT
>TRBJ2-3|once|.|TRBV29-1
CSVNRSPDTQYF
TGCAGCGTGAACAGGAGTCCAGATACGCAGTATTTT
>TRBJ1-1|.|.|TRBV5-6
CASTLSGTEAFF
TGTGCCAGCACCTTATCCGGGACAGAAGCTTTCTTT
>TRBJ2-1|.|TRBD2|TRBV9
CASSVTGGYNEQFF
TGTGCCAGCAGCGTAACCGGGGGGTACAATGAGCAGTTCTTC
>TRBJ2-1|.|TRBD2|TRBV30
CAWRIAGGNEQFF
TGTGCCTGGAGGATAGCGGGGGGTAATGAGCAGTTCTTC
>TRBJ2-5|.|TRBD1|TRBV6-5
CASRRSGQGGETQYF
TGTGCCAGCAGGCGCTCCGGACAGGGTGGCGAGACCCAGTACTTC
>TRBJ2-2|.|.|TRBV5-1
CASSLGDRELFF
TGCGCCAGCAGCTTGGGGGACAGGGAGCTGTTTTTT
>TRBJ2-5|.|TRBD1|TRBV5-1
CASSLRGHEGAETQYF
TGCGCCAGCAGCTTGAGGGGGCACGAGGGCGCGGAGACCCAGTACTTC
>TRBJ1-5|.|.|TRBV28
CASSSPSSNQPQHF
TGTGCCAGCAGTTCCCCCAGTAGCAATCAGCCCCAGCATTTT
>TRBJ1-2|.|.|TRBV20-1
CSASQGDGYTF
TGCAGTGCCTCCCAGGGCGATGGCTACACCTTC
>TRBJ1-4|few|.|TRBV7-9
CASSSRALGNEKLFF
TGTGCCAGCAGCTCGCGGGCCTTAGGAAATGAAAAACTGTTTTTT
>TRBJ1-4|few|.|TRBV28
CASSFVRANEKLFF
TGTGCCAGCAGTTTTGTCAGGGCGAATGAAAAACTGTTTTTT
>TRBJ2-5|.|.|TRBV2
CASSPGLRAGETQYF
TGTGCCAGCTCCCCGGGACTTAGGGCAGGAGAGACCCAGTACTTC
>TRBJ1-6|.|TRBD1|TRBV2
CASRVDRQTNSPLHF
TGTGCCAGCAGAGTGGACAGGCAGACTAATTCACCCCTCCACTTT
>TRBJ1-6|.|.|TRBV28
CASSLPIKGVRNSPLHF
TGTGCCAGCAGTTTACCGATCAAGGGGGTACGGAATTCACCCCTCCACTTT
>TRBJ1-1|.|.|TRBV7-3
CASSLGGQNTEAFF
TGTGCCAGCAGCTTAGGGGGACAGAACACTGAAGCTTTCTTT
>TRBJ2-7|.|TRBD2|TRBV2
CASRERGIYEQYF
TGTGCCAGCAGAGAGCGGGGTATCTACGAGCAGTACTTC
>TRBJ2-1|.|.|TRBV6-1
CASSLQGGPYNEQFF
TGTGCCAGCAGTTTACAGGGTGGTCCCTACAATGAGCAGTTCTTC
>TRBJ1-2|once|TRBD1|TRBV30
CACLGQGQGYTF
TGTGCCTGCCTCGGACAGGGCCAAGGCTACACCTTC
>TRBJ1-5|.|.|TRBV6-1
CASSEKGGGISNQPQHF
TGTGCCAGCAGTGAAAAGGGTGGAGGGATTAGCAATCAGCCCCAGCATTTT
>TRBJ1-5|.|.|TRBV6-1
CASSLRPEGNQPQHF
TGTGCCAGCAGTTTAAGACCCGAGGGCAATCAGCCCCAGCATTTT
>TRBJ2-2|.|.|TRBV6-1
CASSGTNTGELFF
TGTGCCAGCTCAGGGACGAACACCGGGGAGCTGTTTTTT
>TRBJ1-2|.|TRBD1|TRBV6-5
CASSYSQGQGDYGYTF
TGTGCCAGCAGTTACTCTCAGGGACAGGGAGATTATGGCTACACCTTC
>TRBJ2-3|.|.|TRBV27
CASSSTRDTQYF
TGTGCCAGCAGTTCCACCAGAGATACGCAGTATTTT
>TRBJ2-2|.|.|TRBV6-1
CASRARVGAGELFF
TGTGCCAGCCGGGCCAGGGTAGGGGCCGGGGAGCTGTTTTTT